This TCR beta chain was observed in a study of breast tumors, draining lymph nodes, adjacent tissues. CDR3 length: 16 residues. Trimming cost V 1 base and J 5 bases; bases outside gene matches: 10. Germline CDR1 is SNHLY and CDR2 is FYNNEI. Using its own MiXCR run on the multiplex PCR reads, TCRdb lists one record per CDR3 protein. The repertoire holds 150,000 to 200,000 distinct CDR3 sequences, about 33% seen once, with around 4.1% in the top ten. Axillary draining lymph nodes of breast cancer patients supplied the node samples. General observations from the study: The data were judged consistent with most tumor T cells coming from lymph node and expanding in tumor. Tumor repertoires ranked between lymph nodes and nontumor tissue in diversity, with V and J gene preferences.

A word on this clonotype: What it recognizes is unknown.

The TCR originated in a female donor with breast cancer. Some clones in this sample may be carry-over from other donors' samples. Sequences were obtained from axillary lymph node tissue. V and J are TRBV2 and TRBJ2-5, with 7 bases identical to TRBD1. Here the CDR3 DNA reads TGTGCCAGCAGTGAAGGAGGTAGGGGGCTTGGTGAGACCCAGTACTTC. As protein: CASSEGGRGLGETQYF.